This TCR beta chain is from a study of blood T cell repertoires in COVID-19. As for the study in general: Samples came from the United States, Italy and Spain, spanning acute and convalescent COVID-19.

This clone has a single count. In the study's own analysis: Reference gene primer amplification gave estimated nucleated cell counts. The method was immunoSEQ multiplex PCR; TCRdb's version includes in-frame clones alone and lacks a portion of them. The V and J calls and the clone size are those of that table, but D and trimming were determined from the DNA. The data hold 200,000 to 250,000 clones, with around 83% observed a single time. The sequenced sample consisted of peripheral blood. The clonotype originates from a woman in her fifties or sixties with acute or convalescent COVID-19.

CDR3 sequence (DNA): TGTGCCAGCACCCTGGGGAGGACCTCCTACGAGCAGTACTTC. Translation gives CASTLGRTSYEQYF. V is TRBV11-3 and J is TRBJ2-7, with D maybe TRBD2 (6 bases). The germline V gene has CDR1 SGHNT and CDR2 YENEEA. The CDR3 is 14 residues long. The germline V and J ends were trimmed by 7 bases and 0 bases, with 13 bases remaining between them.